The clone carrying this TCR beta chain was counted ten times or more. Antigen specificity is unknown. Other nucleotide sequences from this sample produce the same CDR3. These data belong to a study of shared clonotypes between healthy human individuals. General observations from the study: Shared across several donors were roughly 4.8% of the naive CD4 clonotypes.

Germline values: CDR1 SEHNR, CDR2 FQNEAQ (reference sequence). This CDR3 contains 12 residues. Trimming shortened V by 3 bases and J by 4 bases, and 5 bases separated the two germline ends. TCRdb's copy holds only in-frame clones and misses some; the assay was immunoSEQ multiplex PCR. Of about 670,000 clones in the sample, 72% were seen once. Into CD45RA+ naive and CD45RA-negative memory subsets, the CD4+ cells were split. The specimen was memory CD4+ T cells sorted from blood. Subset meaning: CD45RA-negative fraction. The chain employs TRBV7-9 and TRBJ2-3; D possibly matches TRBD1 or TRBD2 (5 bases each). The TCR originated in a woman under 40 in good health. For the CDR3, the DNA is TGTGCCAGCAGCTTGGGGGCAGATACGCAGTATTTT. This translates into CASSLGADTQYF.